These 31 T cell receptor beta chains were all obtained from the same sample, sequenced in a study of control samples from healthy donors and cancer patients (dated by TCRdb to 2020 to 2022). Library generation was performed with the immunoSEQ multiplex PCR assay. TCRdb's version of the immuneACCESS table is confined to in-frame rearrangements and falls short of the full clone set. An unresolved V gene accounts for under half of the shortfall where checked; the remainder is of unknown origin. Within this sample are over 150,000 clones, with 75% to 95% of them counted one time only. The ten biggest clones cover around 2% of the sample. The sequenced material came from blood. These receptors all stem from a woman in her thirties or forties in good health.

CDR3 DNA sequence: TGTGCCAGCAGCGATCGGGACGCCAATCAGCCCCAGCATTTT. This translates into CASSDRDANQPQHF. The chain is built from TRBV7-2 and TRBJ1-5; D might be TRBD1 (5 bases). V was clipped by 5 bases and J by 3 bases, with 11 bases between them. This CDR3 region has 14 residues. CDR1 SGHTA and CDR2 FQGNSA come from the germline V gene.

This clone was seen just once. The V call is TRBV14, the J call TRBJ1-4, with D maybe TRBD1 (5 bases). CDR3 length equals 15 residues. The germline V gene encodes CDR1 SGHDN and CDR2 FVKESK. With 3 bases removed from V and 6 bases from J, the gap between germline ends came to 14 bases. The CDR3 DNA reads as TGTGCCAGCAGCCATCGCCGTGGGGCCGATGAAAAACTGTTTTTT. Its translation is CASSHRRGADEKLFF.

The chain uses TRBV19 and TRBJ1-1; no definite D call. Trimming shortened V by 2 bases and J by 4 bases, and 8 bases separated the two germline ends. Germline assignment: CDR1 LNHDA and CDR2 SQIVND (reference sequence). The CDR3 covers 13 residues. Here the CDR3 reads CASSIMGSTEAFF. The CDR3 DNA follows: TGTGCCAGTAGTATAATGGGGAGCACTGAAGCTTTCTTT.

V gene TRBV27 combines with J gene TRBJ2-5; D gene ambiguous. CDR1 and CDR2 from the germline V gene are MNHEY and SMNVEV (reference sequence). The CDR3 has 13 residues. V lost 8 bases, J lost 5 bases, and 15 bases lay in between. CDR3 coding DNA: TGTGCCAGCGAGAGGAAGGTCGGGGAGACCCAGTACTTC. The encoded protein is CASERKVGETQYF.

V is TRBV9 and J is TRBJ2-3, with D maybe TRBD2 (7 bases). There are 16 residues in the CDR3. V was trimmed by 2 bases and J by 4 bases, leaving 17 bases between them. Germline V gene sequence: CDR1 SGDLS, CDR2 YYNGEE. CDR3 bases: TGTGCCAGCAGCGTCCTCGTGGGGGGGCTCCCAGATACGCAGTATTTT. It specifies CASSVLVGGLPDTQYF.

This clone was seen once. The chain is built from TRBV28 and TRBJ2-1; 8 bases match TRBD2. The CDR3 runs to 16 residues. J lost 5 bases, V lost 2 bases, and 8 bases had no gene match. Germline V gene data show CDR1 as MDHEN and CDR2 as SYDVKM. CDR3 residues: CASSLDGGGPHNEQFF. CDR3 bases: TGTGCCAGCAGTTTAGACGGGGGGGGCCCTCACAATGAGCAGTTCTTC.

CDR3 loop: CASTPGEKLFF. The CDR3 nucleotides read TGTGCCAGCACCCCAGGCGAAAAACTGTTTTTT. The rearrangement joins TRBV12-3 or TRBV12-4 to TRBJ1-4; D not certain. The CDR3 is made up of 11 amino acids. V dropped 7 bases and J dropped 8 bases, with 8 bases sitting between them.

This chain links TRBV5-1 with TRBJ2-7, with 10 bases that match TRBD1. The CDR3 has 13 amino acids. With 3 bases clipped from V and 7 bases from J, the junction kept 4 bases outside the gene matches. Germline lookup yields CDR1 SGHRS and CDR2 YFSETQ. Written as DNA, the CDR3 is TGCGCCAGCAGCTCAGACAGGGGGCAGGAGCAGTACTTC. This translates into CASSSDRGQEQYF.

As DNA, the CDR3 is TGTGCCAGCTCTAGGGGGGGGCGAGTAGATTCACCCCTCCACTTT. Translation gives CASSRGGRVDSPLHF. The V gene is TRBV25-1, the J gene TRBJ1-6; a possible D gene is TRBD1 (6 bases). Germline CDR1 MGHDK, CDR2 SYGVNS. The CDR3 is 15 amino acids. The V end was cut by 8 bases, the J end by 8 bases, with 19 bases between. Using reference TRBV25-1 and TRBJ1-6 for the parts outside the CDR3, the full variable domain is EADIYQTPRYLVIGTGKKITLECSQTMGHDKMYWYQQDPGMELHLIHYSYGVNSTEKGDLSSESTVSRIRTEHFPLTLESARPSHTSQYLCASSRGGRVDSPLHFGNGTRLTVT.

The chain uses TRBV4-1 and TRBJ2-1; 8 nucleotides agree with TRBD2. Germline CDR1 and CDR2: MGHRA and YSYEKL. Trimming at V came to 4 bases and at J to 4 bases, leaving 9 bases not matched to a gene. This CDR3 spans 16 amino acids. CDR3 DNA: TGCGCCAGCAGCCCCCCGGGACTAGTTTTTTACAATGAGCAGTTCTTC. Amino acids: CASSPPGLVFYNEQFF.

This chain uses TRBV5-1 with TRBJ2-3, with a tentative D call TRBD2 (5 bases). V was cut by 0 bases and J by 1 base, with 12 bases left in between. This CDR3 is built from 16 residues. The V gene's germline CDR1 is SGHRS and CDR2 YFSETQ. The CDR3 DNA follows: TGCGCCAGCAGCTTGGCCGCTAGCCGGGGCACAGATACGCAGTATTTT. This codes for CASSLAASRGTDTQYF.

Here the CDR3 reads CSVDGGTSTDTQYF. In DNA, the CDR3 is TGCAGCGTAGATGGGGGGACCAGCACAGATACGCAGTATTTT. The chain links TRBV29-1 to TRBJ2-3; D may be TRBD2 (6 bases). This CDR3 region has 14 residues. The ends were cut back, 6 bases at V and 0 bases at J, with 13 bases in the middle. Germline lookup yields CDR1 SQVTM and CDR2 ANQGSEA.

This clone has a handful of counts. This chain links TRBV9 with TRBJ1-4; 12 bases are a match to TRBD1. V was pared by 2 bases and J by 8 bases, with 4 bases of the junction left unmatched. Germline loops: CDR1 SGDLS, CDR2 YYNGEE. The CDR3 runs 15 residues. The CDR3 DNA follows: TGTGCCAGCAGCGTTGGGGACAGGGGGCACGAAAAACTGTTTTTT. Its protein is CASSVGDRGHEKLFF.

The chain joins TRBV2 to TRBJ1-1; D call uncertain. CDR1 and CDR2 from the germline V gene are SNHLY and FYNNEI. The CDR3 is 14 amino acids. V lost 4 bases, J lost 0 bases, and 9 bases lay in between. The CDR3 bases are TGTGCCAGCAGTGGGGTTTCGGTGAACACTGAAGCTTTCTTT. This gives the protein CASSGVSVNTEAFF.

The chain is built from TRBV4-1 and TRBJ1-1; 8 positions agree with TRBD1. Germline V gives CDR1 MGHRA, CDR2 YSYEKL. The V segment lost 0 bases and the J segment 11 bases; nucleotides outside the gene matches: 11. CDR3 length equals 15 residues. The chain's CDR3 is CASSQEPTGDLVAFF. The CDR3, as DNA: TGCGCCAGCAGCCAAGAACCGACAGGGGACCTCGTGGCTTTCTTT.

For the CDR3, the DNA is TGTGCCAGCAGCGCTCCAGGGTTGGGCACTGAAGCTTTCTTT. Translation gives CASSAPGLGTEAFF. The chain recombines TRBV9 with TRBJ1-1, with D possibly matching TRBD1 (5 bases). CDR3 length equals 14 residues. Germline V gene data show CDR1 as SGDLS and CDR2 as YYNGEE. Trimming stripped 3 bases from V and 4 bases from J, with 13 bases between.

The V gene is TRBV29-1, the J gene TRBJ2-3, with D tentatively TRBD1 (6 bases). CDR1 and CDR2 from the germline V gene are SQVTM and ANQGSEA. The CDR3 runs 13 residues. V lost 3 bases and J lost 9, with 16 bases in between. CDR3 DNA sequence: TGCAGCGTTGAGACAGGAGGAGTATCGACGCAGTATTTT. It codes for CSVETGGVSTQYF.

The gene calls are TRBV7-2 and TRBJ1-2; D gene unclear. Germline lookup yields CDR1 SGHTA and CDR2 FQGNSA. Trimming removed 3 bases from V and 3 bases from J, with 8 bases in between. This CDR3 region has 13 residues. The CDR3 nucleotides are TGTGCCAGCAGCTTTGGGCAGTACTATGGCTACACCTTC. It yields the protein CASSFGQYYGYTF.

The V and J genes are TRBV10-3 and TRBJ1-3, with D unclear. With 3 bases removed from V and 0 bases from J, the gap between germline ends came to 9 bases. This CDR3 is built from 15 residues. From germline, CDR1 is ENHRY and CDR2 SYGVKD. The CDR3 coding sequence is TGTGCCATCAGTGATGTAGGAGTCTCTGGAAACACCATATATTTT. Its translation is CAISDVGVSGNTIYF.

V is TRBV5-4 and J is TRBJ2-5, with D perhaps TRBD2 (5 bases). CDR1 is SGHNT, CDR2 YYREEE, per germline (reference sequence). This CDR3 is built from 13 residues. The V end was cut by 4 bases, the J end by 2 bases, with 9 bases between. This CDR3 is CASSARLQETQYF. CDR3 DNA sequence: TGTGCCAGCAGCGCCCGACTACAAGAGACCCAGTACTTC.

The rearrangement joins TRBV6-1 to TRBJ1-6, with 8 nucleotides matching TRBD1. Germline values: CDR1 MNHNS, CDR2 SASEGT. V was clipped by 3 bases and J by 8 bases; unmatched bases: 6. There are 15 residues in the CDR3. In DNA form, the CDR3 reads TGTGCCAGCAGTGAGCCGGACAGGGCATATTCACCCCTCCACTTT. This sequence encodes CASSEPDRAYSPLHF.

V is TRBV19 and J is TRBJ1-2, with TRBD1 identical over 7 bases. Per the germline V gene, CDR1 is LNHDA and CDR2 is SQIVND (reference sequence). This CDR3 is built from 11 residues. Trimming removed 10 bases from V and 6 bases from J; junction bases left unmatched: 5. Here the CDR3 reads CATRQGDGYTF. The CDR3 DNA reads TGTGCCACCAGACAGGGAGATGGCTACACCTTC.

The J gene is TRBJ2-1, the V gene TRBV7-8; TRBD2 matches 10 bases. Trimming at V came to 1 base and at J to 5 bases, leaving 8 bases not matched to a gene. This CDR3 comprises 17 residues. CDR1 SGHVS and CDR2 FQNEAQ come from the germline V gene. The CDR3 DNA is TGTGCCAGCAGCTTAGTTTTAGCGGGGGGCCTGAACAATGAGCAGTTCTTC. This codes for CASSLVLAGGLNNEQFF.

The chain employs TRBV5-6 and TRBJ1-3; D is unresolved. Per the germline V gene, CDR1 is SGHDT and CDR2 is YYEEEE. This CDR3 region has 15 residues. Trimming stripped 3 bases from V and 5 bases from J, with 15 bases between. CDR3 coding DNA: TGTGCCAGCAGCTCAGACGGACTCCTCCGAAACACCATATATTTT. This encodes CASSSDGLLRNTIYF.

The CDR3 region has the DNA TGCGCCAGCAGGAGGGACAGGGTGTCAGAGACCCAGTACTTC. The encoded protein is CASRRDRVSETQYF. V gene TRBV5-1 combines with J gene TRBJ2-5; 9 nucleotides line up with TRBD1. The CDR3 extends over 14 amino acids. CDR1 and CDR2 (germline): SGHRS, YFSETQ. V dropped 5 bases and J dropped 4; count of bases not matched to a gene: 6.

A single count supports this clone. The V and J genes are TRBV19 and TRBJ1-2; D ambiguous. From germline, CDR1 is LNHDA and CDR2 SQIVND (reference sequence). V lost 4 bases to trimming and J lost 14 bases, with 14 bases between them. CDR3 length equals 11 residues. The CDR3 here is CASSTERRLTF. CDR3 DNA sequence: TGTGCCAGTAGTACCGAGAGGCGGTTGACCTTC.

The count of this clone is one. V gene TRBV15 combines with J gene TRBJ1-4, with D possibly TRBD1 on 5 matching bases. Trimming removed 6 bases from V and 1 base from J, with 18 bases in between. Germline V gene lookup returns CDR1 LNHNV and CDR2 YYDKDF (reference sequence). CDR3 length equals 17 residues. The CDR3 region is CATSSRRGSGTNEKLFF. The CDR3 DNA sequence: TGTGCCACCAGTTCTCGTCGGGGGTCGGGAACTAATGAAAAACTGTTTTTT.

The rearrangement joins TRBV10-2 to TRBJ2-3; D is unclear. The ends were cut back, 4 bases at V and 2 bases at J, with 10 bases in the middle. The CDR3 is 14 amino acids. The V gene's germline CDR1 is WSHSY and CDR2 SAAADI. The CDR3 reads CASSGWGATDTQYF. The CDR3, as DNA: TGCGCCAGCAGTGGGTGGGGTGCCACAGATACGCAGTATTTT.

The CDR3 spells CASSEQGGNYGYTF. As DNA, the CDR3 is TGTGCCAGCAGTGAGCAGGGAGGCAACTATGGCTACACCTTC. The gene calls are TRBV2 and TRBJ1-2; possible D gene TRBD1, 5 bases. There are 14 residues in the CDR3. V was cut by 3 bases and J by 2 bases, with 10 bases left in between. Germline-derived CDR1 and CDR2 are SNHLY and FYNNEI.

This sequence joins TRBV5-1 and TRBJ2-3, with TRBD1 matching over 11 bases. Germline V gives CDR1 SGHRS, CDR2 YFSETQ. This CDR3 has 15 residues. The V gene end was trimmed by 0 bases and the J gene end by 5 bases; junction bases not matched to a gene: 2. CDR3 sequence: CASSLAGTGGDTQYF. CDR3 nucleotides: TGCGCCAGCAGCTTGGCCGGGACAGGGGGAGATACGCAGTATTTT.

The V and J genes are TRBV2 and TRBJ1-2; D might be TRBD1 (6 bases). This CDR3 has 14 amino acids. V lost 6 bases and J lost 8, with 19 bases in between. Germline V lookup: CDR1 SNHLY, CDR2 FYNNEI. CDR3 residues: CASSYRDGGGGYTF. CDR3 in DNA: TGTGCCAGCAGCTACCGGGACGGCGGGGGCGGCTACACCTTC.